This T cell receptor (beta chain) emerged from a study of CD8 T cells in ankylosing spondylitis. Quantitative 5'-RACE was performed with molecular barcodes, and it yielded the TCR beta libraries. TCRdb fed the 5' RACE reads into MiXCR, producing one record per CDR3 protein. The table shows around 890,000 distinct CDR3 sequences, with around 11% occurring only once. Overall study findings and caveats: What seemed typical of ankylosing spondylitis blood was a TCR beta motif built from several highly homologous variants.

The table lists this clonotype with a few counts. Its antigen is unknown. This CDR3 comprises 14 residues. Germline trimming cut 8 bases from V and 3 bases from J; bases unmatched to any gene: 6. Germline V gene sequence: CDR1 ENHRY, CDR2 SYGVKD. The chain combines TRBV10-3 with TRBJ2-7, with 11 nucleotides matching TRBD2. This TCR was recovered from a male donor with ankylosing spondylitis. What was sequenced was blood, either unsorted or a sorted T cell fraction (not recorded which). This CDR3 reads CAIGRLAGIYEQYF. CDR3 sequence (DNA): TGTGCCATCGGGCGACTAGCGGGGATCTACGAGCAGTACTTC.